A selection of T cell receptor beta chains follows, all from one sample in a study of blood T cell repertoires in COVID-19. The data were produced by immunoSEQ multiplex PCR, yet TCRdb's version contains in-frame clones alone and is incomplete. Of more than 80,000 clones listed, approximately 80% are singletons. Source material: peripheral blood. Receptors were obtained from a woman between 65 and 79 years old with acute or convalescent COVID-19. Both conserved end residues are part of each CDR3. A D gene is named only where the DNA matches it firmly. Size values are once, few and many counts, or a class for expanded clones, and some rows have none.

j_call | clone_size | d_call | v_call | cdr3_aa | cdr3_nt
TRBJ2-3 | NA | NA | TRBV6-5 | CASSPGGPVPDTQYF | TGTGCCAGCAGTCCCGGGGGGCCGGTTCCTGATACGCAGTATTTT
TRBJ2-7 | NA | NA | TRBV5-1 | CASSLGGSGVQYF | TGCGCCAGCAGCTTGGGAGGGTCGGGGGTGCAGTACTTC
TRBJ1-4 | NA | NA | TRBV5-1 | CASRLSLPGANEKLFF | TGCGCCAGCAGGTTAAGTCTTCCGGGGGCTAATGAAAAACTGTTTTTT
TRBJ1-1 | NA | NA | TRBV2 | CASVDLRDTEAFF | TGTGCCAGCGTCGACCTGAGGGATACTGAAGCTTTCTTT
TRBJ1-3 | NA | NA | TRBV15 | CATSRDRAGNTIYF | TGTGCCACCAGCAGAGACAGGGCTGGAAACACCATATATTTT
TRBJ1-2 | few | NA | TRBV5-4 | CASSRWTGRGGYTF | TGTGCCAGCAGCCGATGGACGGGCCGGGGTGGCTACACCTTC
TRBJ2-7 | NA | NA | TRBV5-1 | CASSLGQERIDEQYF | TGCGCCAGCAGCTTGGGACAGGAGAGAATCGACGAGCAGTACTTC
TRBJ1-2 | NA | TRBD1 | TRBV5-1 | CASSLEGGAGGYTF | TGCGCCAGCAGCTTGGAAGGGGGCGCGGGTGGCTACACCTTC
TRBJ1-2 | NA | TRBD1 | TRBV30 | CALGTGGFLYGYTF | TGTGCCCTCGGGACAGGGGGCTTCCTCTATGGCTACACCTTC
TRBJ1-6 | NA | NA | TRBV7-8 | CASSLFSASLGGNSPLHF | TGTGCCAGCAGCTTATTCTCGGCCTCTCTAGGGGGTAATTCACCCCTCCACTTT
TRBJ2-2 | NA | NA | TRBV5-4 | CASSLGGNTGELFF | TGTGCCAGCAGTCTGGGGGGGAACACCGGGGAGCTGTTTTTT
TRBJ1-5 | NA | NA | TRBV27 | CASSFQDTNQPQHF | TGTGCCAGCAGTTTTCAGGACACCAATCAGCCCCAGCATTTT
TRBJ1-1 | NA | TRBD1 | TRBV7-3 | CASSLGTGGSEAFF | TGTGCCAGCAGCTTAGGGACAGGGGGCTCTGAAGCTTTCTTT
TRBJ1-6 | NA | NA | TRBV10-3 | CAIRDSNNSPLHF | TGTGCCATCAGGGACAGCAATAATTCACCCCTCCACTTT
TRBJ1-2 | once | TRBD1 | TRBV7-2 | CASSTSTGIGYTF | TGTGCCAGCAGCACTTCGACAGGGATCGGCTACACCTTC
TRBJ2-7 | once | NA | TRBV3-1/TRBV3-2 | CASSGLGGNEQYF | TGTGCCAGCAGCGGGTTAGGAGGTAACGAGCAGTACTTC
TRBJ1-6 | NA | NA | TRBV5-1 | CASSLVGAKTYNSPLHF | TGCGCCAGCAGCTTGGTAGGGGCGAAAACCTATAATTCACCCCTCCACTTT
TRBJ2-3 | NA | TRBD2 | TRBV11-3 | CASSAGLAGGTQYF | TGTGCCAGCAGCGCGGGACTAGCGGGGGGTACGCAGTATTTT
TRBJ2-1 | NA | NA | TRBV20-1 | CSASPGSSYNEQFF | TGCAGTGCTAGTCCGGGGAGCTCCTACAATGAGCAGTTCTTC
TRBJ1-5 | NA | NA | TRBV6-5 | CASSGLTGNQPQHF | TGTGCCAGCAGCGGCCTTACAGGGAATCAGCCCCAGCATTTT
TRBJ1-3 | NA | NA | TRBV15 | CATSRDKGNTIYF | TGTGCCACCAGCAGAGACAAAGGAAACACCATATATTTT
TRBJ1-2 | NA | NA | TRBV6-1 | CASSEQGDYGYTF | TGTGCCAGCAGTGAACAAGGGGACTATGGCTACACCTTC
TRBJ2-1 | NA | TRBD1 | TRBV6-5 | CASRGTGHYNEQFF | TGTGCCAGCAGGGGGACAGGTCATTACAATGAGCAGTTCTTC
TRBJ2-5 | NA | NA | TRBV10-1 | CASSDMAAKETQYF | TGCGCCAGCAGTGATATGGCGGCGAAGGAGACCCAGTACTTC
TRBJ1-6 | few | NA | TRBV5-1 | CASSLNGEVSSPLHF | TGCGCCAGCAGCTTGAACGGGGAAGTTAGTTCACCCCTCCACTTT
TRBJ2-2 | NA | TRBD1 | TRBV2 | CASSWTGNTGELFF | TGTGCCAGCAGTTGGACAGGGAACACCGGGGAGCTGTTTTTT
TRBJ2-1 | NA | TRBD2 | TRBV7-9 | CASSQGLAGGNEQFF | TGTGCCAGCAGCCAGGGACTAGCGGGGGGAAATGAGCAGTTCTTC
TRBJ2-2 | NA | NA | TRBV13 | CASSVNPGLGWTGELFF | TGTGCCAGCAGCGTCAATCCAGGGTTGGGTTGGACCGGGGAGCTGTTTTTT
TRBJ1-1 | few | NA | TRBV10-2 | CASSEGRGRGGTEAFF | TGCGCCAGCAGTGAGGGCAGGGGACGGGGGGGAACTGAAGCTTTCTTT
TRBJ2-5 | NA | NA | TRBV29-1 | CSVKTDEETQYF | TGCAGCGTTAAGACAGATGAGGAGACCCAGTACTTC
TRBJ1-6 | few | NA | TRBV4-1 | CASSQTDRSPLHF | TGCGCCAGCAGCCAAACAGACAGATCACCCCTCCACTTT
TRBJ2-3 | NA | NA | TRBV12-5 | CASGLRGGAVTDTQYF | TGTGCTAGTGGTTTGCGAGGGGGGGCTGTGACAGATACGCAGTATTTT